This TCR beta chain was captured by sequencing in a study of blood T cell repertoires in COVID-19. Turning to the study itself: Acute-phase and convalescent COVID-19 samples originated in the United States, Italy and Spain. PBMCs, B-cell-depleted T cells, or T cells provided the cDNA or gDNA that made up the material.

Looked up from germline, CDR1 is MNHEY and CDR2 is SMNVEV (reference sequence). The CDR3 is 16 residues long. Germline trimming cut 3 bases from V and 8 bases from J; bases unmatched to any gene: 14. In the source study's methods: Amplification from reference gene primers served as the basis for estimated nucleated cell counts. The assay was immunoSEQ multiplex PCR, and TCRdb's table has in-frame clones only and misses some. Clonal size and the V and J genes are those of that table, whereas D and trimming came from the DNA. The sample includes some 200,000 clones, around nine tenths of them seen just once.

This rearrangement joins TRBV27 to TRBJ1-2; 8 positions agree with TRBD1. The sequencing input was peripheral blood. The receptor's source is a man in his 70s with acute or convalescent COVID-19. The CDR3 nucleotides are TGTGCCAGCAGTTTTATTGGACAGGGCGGGAGAAGCGGCTACACCTTC. Translation: CASSFIGQGGRSGYTF.